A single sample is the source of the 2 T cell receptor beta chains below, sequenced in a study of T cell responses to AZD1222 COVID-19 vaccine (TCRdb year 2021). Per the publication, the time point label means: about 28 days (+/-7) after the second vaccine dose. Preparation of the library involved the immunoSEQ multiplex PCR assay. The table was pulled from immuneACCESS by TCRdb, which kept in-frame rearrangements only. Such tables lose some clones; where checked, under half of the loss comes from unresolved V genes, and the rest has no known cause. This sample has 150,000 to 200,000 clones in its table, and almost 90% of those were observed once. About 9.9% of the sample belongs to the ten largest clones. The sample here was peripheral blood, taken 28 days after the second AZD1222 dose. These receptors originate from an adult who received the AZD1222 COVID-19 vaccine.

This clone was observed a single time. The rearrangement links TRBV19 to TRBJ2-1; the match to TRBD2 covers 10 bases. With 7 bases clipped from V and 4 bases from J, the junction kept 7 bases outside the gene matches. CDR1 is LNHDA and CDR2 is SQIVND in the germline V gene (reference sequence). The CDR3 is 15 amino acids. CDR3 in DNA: TGTGCCAGTACTACCACGGGACTAGCGTACAATGAGCAGTTCTTC. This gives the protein CASTTTGLAYNEQFF.

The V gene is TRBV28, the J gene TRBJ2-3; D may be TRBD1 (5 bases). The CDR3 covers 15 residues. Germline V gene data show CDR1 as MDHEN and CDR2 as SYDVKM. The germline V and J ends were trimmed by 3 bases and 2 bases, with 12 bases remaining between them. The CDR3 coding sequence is TGTGCCAGCAGTTTGCCGCAGGGAATCACAGATACGCAGTATTTT. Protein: CASSLPQGITDTQYF.